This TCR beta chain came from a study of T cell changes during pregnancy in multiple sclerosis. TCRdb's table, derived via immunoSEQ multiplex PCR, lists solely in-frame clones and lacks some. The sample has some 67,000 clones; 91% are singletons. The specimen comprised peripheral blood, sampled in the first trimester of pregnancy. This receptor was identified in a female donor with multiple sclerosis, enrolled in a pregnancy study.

In DNA form, the CDR3 reads TGCGCCAGCAGTGAGAACGGCTACGAGCAGTACTTC. Its translation: CASSENGYEQYF. The rearrangement joins TRBV10-1 to TRBJ2-7; D is unresolved. V was cut by 2 bases and J by 3 bases, with 5 bases left in between. The CDR3 length is 12 residues. In germline, CDR1 is WNHNN, CDR2 SYGVQD (reference sequence).